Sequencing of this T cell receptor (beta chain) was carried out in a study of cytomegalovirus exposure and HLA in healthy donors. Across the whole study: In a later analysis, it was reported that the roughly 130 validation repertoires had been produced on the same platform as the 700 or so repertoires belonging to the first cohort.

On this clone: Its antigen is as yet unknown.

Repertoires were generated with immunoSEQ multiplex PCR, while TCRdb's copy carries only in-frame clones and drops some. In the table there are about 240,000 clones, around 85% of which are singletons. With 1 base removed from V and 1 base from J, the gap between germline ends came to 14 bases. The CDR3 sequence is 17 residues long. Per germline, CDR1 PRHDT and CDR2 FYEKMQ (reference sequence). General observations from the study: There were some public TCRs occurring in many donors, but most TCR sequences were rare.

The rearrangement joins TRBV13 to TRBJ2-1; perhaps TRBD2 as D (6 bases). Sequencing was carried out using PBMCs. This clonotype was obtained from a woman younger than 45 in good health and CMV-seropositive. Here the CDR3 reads CASSLVKGGMSYNEQFF. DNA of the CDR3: TGTGCCAGCAGCTTAGTAAAGGGCGGGATGTCCTACAATGAGCAGTTCTTC.